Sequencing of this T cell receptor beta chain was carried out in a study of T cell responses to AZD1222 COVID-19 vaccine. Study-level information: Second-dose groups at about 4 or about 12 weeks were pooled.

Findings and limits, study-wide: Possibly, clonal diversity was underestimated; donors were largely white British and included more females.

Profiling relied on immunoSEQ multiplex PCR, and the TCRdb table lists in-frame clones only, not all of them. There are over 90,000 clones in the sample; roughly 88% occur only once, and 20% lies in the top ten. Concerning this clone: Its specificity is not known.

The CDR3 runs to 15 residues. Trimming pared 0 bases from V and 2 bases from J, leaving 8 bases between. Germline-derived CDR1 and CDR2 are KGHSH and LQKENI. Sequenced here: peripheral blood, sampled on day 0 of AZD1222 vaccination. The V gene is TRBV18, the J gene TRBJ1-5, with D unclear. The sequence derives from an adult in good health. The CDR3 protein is CASSPPVDGNQPQHF. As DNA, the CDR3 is TGTGCCAGCTCACCACCGGTGGATGGCAATCAGCCCCAGCATTTT.